These 3 T cell receptor beta chains were all obtained from the same sample, sequenced in a study of blood T cell repertoires in COVID-19. Produced via immunoSEQ multiplex PCR; TCRdb's table is partial and in-frame only. Of just over 200,000 clones listed, over 70% are singletons. Sequencing was done on a sample of peripheral blood. The receptor source for this set is a woman in her 70s with acute or convalescent COVID-19.

The chain joins TRBV19 to TRBJ2-7, with 12 positions matching TRBD2. The V gene's germline CDR1 is LNHDA and CDR2 SQIVND (reference sequence). The CDR3 has 15 amino acids. V lost 5 bases, J lost 3 bases, and 5 bases stayed unmatched. CDR3 loop: CASSLGLAGFYEQYF. DNA of the CDR3: TGTGCCAGTAGTTTGGGACTAGCGGGCTTCTACGAGCAGTACTTC. The full variable domain, its missing parts supplied by reference TRBV19 and TRBJ2-7, is DGGITQSPKYLFRKEGQNVTLSCEQNLNHDAMYWYRQDPGQGLRLIYYSQIVNDFQKGDIAEGYSVSREKKESFPLTVTSAQKNPTAFYLCASSLGLAGFYEQYFGPGTRLTVT.

The genes are TRBV23-1 and TRBJ1-2, with 9 positions matching TRBD1. TRBV23-1 falls under the ORF class, with uncertain function. Unmatched junction bases numbered 9, after V lost 0 bases and J lost 4 bases. This CDR3 region has 17 residues. The CDR3 region is CASSQSAGLDRGYGYTF. In DNA form, the CDR3 reads TGCGCCAGCAGTCAATCGGCAGGTCTGGACAGGGGCTATGGCTACACCTTC.

The chain is built from TRBV19 and TRBJ2-2; tentative D call: TRBD2 (6 bases). CDR3 length equals 16 residues. V was pared by 7 bases and J by 1 base, with 16 bases between. CDR1 is LNHDA, CDR2 SQIVND, per germline (reference sequence). CDR3 coding DNA: TGTGCCAGTAAAATCCACGGGAGAGGGAACACCGGGGAGCTGTTTTTT. It specifies CASKIHGRGNTGELFF.